This TCR beta chain emerged from a study of shared clonotypes between healthy human individuals. CD4+ cell separation produced CD45RA+ naive and CD45RA-negative memory subsets. Per sorted-subset replicate PCR, input was 150 to 250 ng DNA, representing tens of thousands of T cell genomes. Method: immunoSEQ multiplex PCR; TCRdb's copy keeps in-frame clones and lacks some. The sample includes approximately 1,500,000 clones, approximately 98% of them seen just once. Points from the study as a whole: A few donors had about 5% of their naive CD4 clonotypes in common.

Note on this clone: Its antigen is unknown.

The sequenced sample consisted of naive CD4+ T cells sorted from blood. Subset meaning: CD45RA+ positively selected. The sequence was collected from a young man in good health.

The CDR3 DNA reads TGCGCCAGCAGTCAGGTCGGAGCCTGCTCGAACACCGGGGAGCTGTTTTTT. Protein product: CASSQVGACSNTGELFF. The gene calls are TRBV23-1 and TRBJ2-2; D uncertain. TRBV23-1 qualifies as an ORF whose function is uncertain. This CDR3 comprises 17 residues. V lost 3 bases and J lost 0, with 14 bases in between.